These T cell receptor beta chains were read from a single sample in a study of blood T cell repertoires in COVID-19. Sequencing used immunoSEQ multiplex PCR; TCRdb keeps in-frame clones, though not all of them. Here the sample spans 100,000 or so clones, about 85% being singletons. The sequencing sample was made of peripheral blood. All receptors derive from a human donor in a cohort sampled during active COVID-19. The CDR3 runs from the conserved cysteine through the conserved F or W. The D gene is left open where the match is weak. Not all rows give a size; the values are once, few, many and, for expanded clones, a class.

clone size | D gene | J gene | V gene | CDR3 protein | CDR3 DNA
- | TRBD2 | TRBJ2-7 | TRBV28 | CASSLPVASGTLSYEQYF | TGTGCCAGCAGTTTACCCGTAGCTAGCGGGACCCTCTCCTACGAGCAGTACTTC
- | - | TRBJ1-1 | TRBV5-1 | CASSRGTYGNTEAFF | TGCGCCAGCAGCCGAGGGACATATGGGAACACTGAAGCTTTCTTT
- | - | TRBJ2-1 | TRBV7-3 | CASSPTTASSYNEQFF | TGTGCCAGCAGCCCCACGACAGCTAGCTCCTACAATGAGCAGTTCTTC
once | TRBD1 | TRBJ2-7 | TRBV11-2 | CASSLGQGAPYEQYF | TGTGCTAGCAGCTTGGGACAGGGAGCACCCTACGAGCAGTACTTC
- | - | TRBJ2-7 | TRBV3-1/TRBV3-2 | CASSQEFGYEQYF | TGTGCCAGCAGCCAAGAGTTCGGCTACGAGCAGTACTTC
- | TRBD1 | TRBJ2-7 | TRBV29-1 | CSVERGTGSDEQYF | TGCAGCGTTGAACGAGGGACAGGGTCCGACGAGCAGTACTTC
- | - | TRBJ2-7 | TRBV5-1 | CASSPQGAGDEQYF | TGCGCCAGCAGCCCGCAAGGGGCTGGCGACGAGCAGTACTTC
once | TRBD1 | TRBJ2-1 | TRBV5-4 | CASSSQNDRDNEQFF | TGTGCCAGCAGCTCTCAAAACGACAGGGACAATGAGCAGTTCTTC
- | - | TRBJ2-6 | TRBV20-1 | CSASKTQGFSGANVLTF | TGCAGTGCTAGTAAAACCCAGGGCTTCTCTGGGGCCAACGTCCTGACTTTC
- | - | TRBJ1-4 | TRBV2 | CASLRDTPEKLFF | TGTGCCAGTCTTAGGGACACACCGGAAAAACTGTTTTTT
- | TRBD2 | TRBJ2-5 | TRBV9 | CASSVRAGVETQYF | TGTGCCAGCAGCGTTAGAGCGGGAGTCGAGACCCAGTACTTC
once | - | TRBJ1-1 | TRBV5-1 | CASSLGPLGGTEAFF | TGCGCCAGCAGCTTGGGTCCGCTCGGCGGCACTGAAGCTTTCTTT
- | TRBD1 | TRBJ1-2 | TRBV2 | CASSVFSGRGLEYGYTF | TGTGCCAGCAGTGTTTTTAGTGGCAGGGGGCTAGAATATGGCTACACCTTC
few | TRBD1 | TRBJ1-2 | TRBV10-3 | CAIREQGVLGGYTF | TGTGCCATCAGGGAACAGGGGGTTCTTGGCGGCTACACCTTC